These 25 T cell receptor beta chains were sequenced from one sample in a study of identifying expanded T cells in peripheral blood. Assay used: immunoSEQ multiplex PCR; TCRdb lists only in-frame clones, some missing. The sample yields approximately 91,000 clones, approximately 90% seen once. What was sequenced was blood. The receptor source for this set is a person aged 18 to 69 in good health.

V is TRBV4-2 and J is TRBJ2-1; no reliable D call. V was clipped by 0 bases and J by 9 bases, with 9 bases between them. CDR1 is LGHNA and CDR2 is YNFKEQ in the germline V gene. CDR3 length: 13 residues. CDR3 in amino acids: CASSQDPLTEQFF. The DNA for the CDR3 is TGTGCCAGCAGCCAAGATCCCCTTACTGAGCAGTTCTTC.

This clone was found once. V gene TRBV19 combines with J gene TRBJ1-1; D gene ambiguous. The germline V gene has CDR1 LNHDA and CDR2 SQIVND (reference sequence). There are 13 residues in the CDR3. The V end was cut by 5 bases, the J end by 0 bases, with 7 bases between. The CDR3 protein is CASSLGMNTEAFF. The CDR3 DNA reads TGTGCCAGTAGTTTAGGGATGAACACTGAAGCTTTCTTT.

The V gene is TRBV30, the J gene TRBJ2-7; D uncertain. V lost 1 base and J lost 8, with 9 bases in between. Germline V CDR1 and CDR2: GTSNPN, SVGIG (reference sequence). This CDR3 has 11 amino acids. In DNA, the CDR3 is TGTGCCTGGAGTGCCGCGTCTCAGCAGTACTTC. Amino acid sequence: CAWSAASQQYF.

The genes are TRBV11-2 and TRBJ2-2; TRBD2 aligns across 13 bases. The CDR3 is 16 residues long. Per germline, CDR1 SGHAT and CDR2 FQNNGV. J gave up 6 bases and V 4 bases, and 5 bases lay outside the gene matches. CDR3 loop: CASSSGTSGISGELFF. CDR3 bases: TGTGCCAGCAGCTCGGGGACTAGCGGGATCTCCGGGGAGCTGTTTTTT.

V is TRBV7-7 and J is TRBJ2-1; TRBD2 matches 7 bases. Germline V lookup: CDR1 SSHAT, CDR2 FNYEAQ (reference sequence). The CDR3 totals 15 residues. Losses at the gene ends were 2 bases for V and 6 bases for J; bases not matched to a gene: 7. The CDR3 loop reads CASSLLGEGLNEQFF. The CDR3 bases are TGTGCCAGCAGCTTACTAGGGGAGGGTCTCAATGAGCAGTTCTTC.

In this sample, this clone turned up once. The genes are TRBV5-6 and TRBJ2-5; the match to TRBD1 covers 8 bases. The germline V gene has CDR1 SGHDT and CDR2 YYEEEE. Unmatched junction bases numbered 12, after V lost 4 bases and J lost 4 bases. CDR3 length equals 16 residues. The CDR3 region has the DNA TGTGCCAGCAGCACTCGACAGGGGAAGGTTGTAGAGACCCAGTACTTC. Protein: CASSTRQGKVVETQYF.

The chain joins TRBV5-4 to TRBJ1-1; 9 positions agree with TRBD1. Looked up from germline, CDR1 is SGHNT and CDR2 is YYREEE (reference sequence). The CDR3 has 18 residues. After removal of 5 bases from V and 0 bases from J, the junction contained 14 bases not matched to a gene. The CDR3 region has the DNA TGTGCCAGCAGTTCAAGCCCACAGGGGGCGATTATGAACACTGAAGCTTTCTTT. It yields the protein CASSSSPQGAIMNTEAFF.

This chain links TRBV5-1 with TRBJ1-1; tentative D call: TRBD1 (5 bases). Germline values: CDR1 SGHRS, CDR2 YFSETQ. V was pared by 5 bases and J by 7 bases, with 12 bases between. This CDR3 region has 12 residues. CDR3 residues: CASSLEGYEAFF. CDR3 in DNA: TGCGCCAGCAGTCTGGAGGGGTATGAAGCTTTCTTT.

The chain combines TRBV10-3 with TRBJ2-7, with D perhaps matching TRBD1 (5 bases). This CDR3 comprises 11 residues. Trimming shortened V by 10 bases and J by 4 bases, and 11 bases separated the two germline ends. Germline loops: CDR1 ENHRY, CDR2 SYGVKD. The CDR3 bases are TGTGCCACCAGGGTTGGGTACGAGCAGTACTTC. Amino acid sequence: CATRVGYEQYF.

This clone appeared a single time. V usage is TRBV2 and J usage is TRBJ2-1; 11 nucleotides agree with TRBD1. The J segment lost 12 bases and the V segment lost 3 bases, leaving 10 bases of the junction unmatched. Germline-derived CDR1 and CDR2 are SNHLY and FYNNEI. The CDR3 totals 15 residues. For the CDR3, the DNA is TGTGCCAGCAGTGACCGGACAGGGGGCTCCGTTGTGCAGTTCTTC. This gives the protein CASSDRTGGSVVQFF.

The V call is TRBV30, the J call TRBJ2-5; D remains unclear. Per the germline V gene, CDR1 is GTSNPN and CDR2 is SVGIG (reference sequence). V was shortened by 2 bases and J by 1 base, with 5 bases between the two germline ends. The CDR3 consists of 12 residues. The CDR3 DNA sequence: TGTGCCTGGAGTCCGGCCCAAGAGACCCAGTACTTC. It is translated as CAWSPAQETQYF. The variable domain in full, with the rest retrieved from reference TRBV30 and TRBJ2-5, is SQTIHQWPATLVQPVGSPLSLECTVEGTSNPNLYWYRQAAGRGLQLLFYSVGIGQISSEVPQNLSASRPQDRQFILSSKKLLLSDSGFYLCAWSPAQETQYFGPGTRLLVL.

Notes on this clone: Other DNA sequences in the same sample also yield this CDR3. The genes are TRBV6-4 and TRBJ2-3; TRBD2 aligns across 11 bases. Germline V CDR1 and CDR2: MRHNA, SNTAGT. This CDR3 spans 16 amino acids. V was pared by 0 bases and J by 2 bases, with 1 base of the junction left unmatched. CDR3 nucleotide sequence: TGTGCCAGCAGTGACTCTAGCGGGGGGGCCACAGATACGCAGTATTTT. Translating it yields CASSDSSGGATDTQYF.

The chain links TRBV9 to TRBJ2-2; D unresolved. Trimming pared 4 bases from V and 1 base from J, leaving 14 bases between. Germline V gives CDR1 SGDLS, CDR2 YYNGEE. The CDR3 covers 16 residues. DNA for the CDR3: TGTGCCAGCAGCCCAATCATGGGAAAGAACACCGGGGAGCTGTTTTTT. Translation: CASSPIMGKNTGELFF.

V gene TRBV5-1 combines with J gene TRBJ1-1; D possibly corresponds to TRBD1 (5 bases). Between the trimmed V and J ends, which lost 2 bases and 3 bases, there was a span of 11 bases. Germline V gives CDR1 SGHRS, CDR2 YFSETQ. This CDR3 has 14 amino acids. CDR3 sequence reads: CASSLRGEYTEAFF. CDR3 DNA: TGCGCCAGCAGCTTAAGGGGAGAGTACACTGAAGCTTTCTTT.

The chain joins TRBV7-9 to TRBJ2-5, with TRBD1 as a possible D gene (8 bases). From germline, CDR1 is SEHNR and CDR2 FQNEAQ (reference sequence). Trimming took 4 bases from V and 1 from J, leaving 19 bases between them. The CDR3 is 17 residues long. CDR3 protein: CASSYGGTGNFQETQYF. CDR3 coding DNA: TGTGCCAGCAGCTACGGGGGGACAGGCAATTTCCAAGAGACCCAGTACTTC.

V is TRBV5-4 and J is TRBJ2-7; D gene unclear. Looked up from germline, CDR1 is SGHNT and CDR2 is YYREEE (reference sequence). The CDR3 has 12 amino acids. The V end lost 4 bases, the J end lost 6 bases, and 11 bases lay between the germline ends. DNA for the CDR3: TGTGCCAGCAGCCCCCACCCCTCCGAGCAGTACTTC. Protein sequence: CASSPHPSEQYF.

The chain links TRBV10-3 to TRBJ1-5; tentative D call: TRBD1 (5 bases). Germline loops: CDR1 ENHRY, CDR2 SYGVKD. The CDR3 consists of 15 residues. Trimming cost V 3 bases and J 7 bases, with 16 bases left between them. CDR3 nucleotides: TGTGCCATCAGTGACCAGGAGGGGACTAACCAGCCCCAGCATTTT. Encoded protein: CAISDQEGTNQPQHF.

This chain uses TRBV2 with TRBJ2-3, with a weak D call TRBD1 (5 bases). Germline CDR1 SNHLY, CDR2 FYNNEI. The V and J ends lost 4 bases and 4 bases respectively, with 12 bases between them. The CDR3 length is 14 residues. CDR3 sequence reads: CASSAEGRADTQYF. The DNA for the CDR3 is TGTGCCAGCAGTGCGGAAGGCAGGGCAGATACGCAGTATTTT.

The gene calls are TRBV5-8 and TRBJ2-5; TRBD2 matches at 7 bases. Germline loops: CDR1 SGHTS, CDR2 YDEGEE. The V gene end was trimmed by 6 bases and the J gene end by 2 bases; junction bases not matched to a gene: 13. This CDR3 spans 16 amino acids. The CDR3 sequence is CASMRGSSTRQETQYF. The CDR3 DNA reads TGTGCCAGCATGCGGGGGTCTAGCACAAGACAAGAGACCCAGTACTTC.

In DNA form, the CDR3 reads TGTGCCAGCAGCTTAACGAGATGGACTAGCGGGGGACAAACCTCCTACAATGAGCAGTTCTTC. This encodes CASSLTRWTSGGQTSYNEQFF. The rearrangement links TRBV7-3 to TRBJ2-1, with 13 bases identical to TRBD2. Trimming took 0 bases from V and 0 from J; bases not matched to a gene: 11. This CDR3 has 21 residues. Per the germline V gene, CDR1 is SGHTA and CDR2 is FQGTGA.

The chain carries TRBV5-1 and TRBJ2-5; TRBD2 aligns across 8 bases. Germline V gives CDR1 SGHRS, CDR2 YFSETQ. Germline trimming cut 4 bases from V and 4 bases from J; bases unmatched to any gene: 9. There are 15 residues in the CDR3. The CDR3 reads CASSPGAGGLETQYF. The CDR3 DNA follows: TGCGCCAGCAGCCCGGGCGCGGGGGGTCTAGAGACCCAGTACTTC.

The chain links TRBV5-4 to TRBJ2-1; a possible D gene is TRBD2 (6 bases). Germline V lookup: CDR1 SGHNT, CDR2 YYREEE (reference sequence). Trimming shortened V by 0 bases and J by 4 bases, and 17 bases separated the two germline ends. The CDR3 is 17 residues long. DNA for the CDR3: TGTGCCAGCAGCTTGGGGGGGGTTAGGGTGCCTTACAATGAGCAGTTCTTC. Its protein product is CASSLGGVRVPYNEQFF.

The CDR3 here is CASSPQGDEQYF. The CDR3 nucleotides are TGCGCCAGCAGCCCCCAGGGGGACGAGCAGTACTTC. J is TRBJ2-7 and V is TRBV5-1; 7 nucleotides line up with TRBD1. Germline-derived CDR1 and CDR2 are SGHRS and YFSETQ. The junction had 3 bases not matched to a gene; V was cut back by 4 bases and J by 5 bases. CDR3 length: 12 residues.

The chain couples TRBV6-6 to TRBJ1-1; 7 bases fit TRBD1. Per germline, CDR1 MNHNY and CDR2 SVGAGI (reference sequence). The CDR3 has 16 residues. The V and J ends lost 0 bases and 5 bases, in that order; junction bases with no gene match: 9. The CDR3 nucleotides read TGTGCCAGCAGTTACTCGGCAGGGGGTGAGAAAACTGAAGCTTTCTTT. Amino acid sequence: CASSYSAGGEKTEAFF.

The rearrangement links TRBV27 to TRBJ2-7, with TRBD2 matching 9 bases. V trimming: 3 bases; J trimming: 0 bases; junction bases outside the gene matches: 3. CDR3 length equals 15 residues. The V gene's germline CDR1 is MNHEY and CDR2 SMNVEV (reference sequence). The DNA of the CDR3 is TGTGCCAGCAGTTTCGCTAGCGGGAACTCCTACGAGCAGTACTTC. Protein sequence: CASSFASGNSYEQYF.